This T cell receptor (beta chain) came from a study of a mutant IDH1 vaccine in newly diagnosed glioma. Study details: Former treatment meant radiotherapy, temozolomide, or both; the majority had gotten both.

About this clone itself: Its specificity is unknown.

In germline, CDR1 is MNHNS, CDR2 SASEGT. The ends were cut back, 2 bases at V and 2 bases at J, with 7 bases in the middle. This CDR3 region has 14 residues. This sample's time point: week 35, safety follow-up. The vaccine gave 300 ug of a 20-mer mutant IDH1 peptide subcutaneously per dose. TCRdb keeps only in-frame clones here, not all; method: immunoSEQ multiplex PCR. The sample lists about 29,000 clones; about 76% were seen once. The V call is TRBV6-1, the J call TRBJ2-1; no definite D call. This receptor was obtained from a man aged 45-65 years with glioma. The material was PBMCs, obtained from a glioma patient whose treatment included an IDH1 peptide vaccine. The CDR3 protein is CASSELVPYNEQFF. CDR3 DNA sequence: TGTGCCAGCAGTGAACTAGTTCCCTACAATGAGCAGTTCTTC.